The entry that follows covers one T cell receptor beta chain sequence. Its cognate antigen is unknown. The V and J ends lost 0 bases and 4 bases respectively, with 5 bases between them. CDR1 is SGHNT, CDR2 YYREEE, per germline (reference sequence). The length of the CDR3 is 13 residues. These data come from a study of OX40 agonist ivuxolimab in advanced cancers. Study-wide context: The patients received ivuxolimab by intravenous route every 2 weeks at 0.01 to 10 mg/kg. Aged roughly 23 to 90 with a mean of about 63 years, they were about 80% male. Study conclusions and caveats: By week 6 at 0.1 to 3.0 mg/kg, blood CD4+ and CD8+ T cells had expanded clonally.

Method: immunoSEQ multiplex PCR; TCRdb's copy keeps in-frame clones and lacks some. The sample has about 15,000 clones; about 81% are singletons. The sequences come from CD4+ or CD8+ T cells sorted from blood, collected in a trial of the OX40 agonist ivuxolimab. This sequence was found in an adult with an advanced solid tumor such as melanoma, head and neck, liver or kidney cancer. The V gene is TRBV5-4, the J gene TRBJ1-5, with D hard to call. CDR3 in DNA: TGTGCCAGCAGCTTGGACAGTAATCAGCCCCAGCATTTT. The encoded protein is CASSLDSNQPQHF.